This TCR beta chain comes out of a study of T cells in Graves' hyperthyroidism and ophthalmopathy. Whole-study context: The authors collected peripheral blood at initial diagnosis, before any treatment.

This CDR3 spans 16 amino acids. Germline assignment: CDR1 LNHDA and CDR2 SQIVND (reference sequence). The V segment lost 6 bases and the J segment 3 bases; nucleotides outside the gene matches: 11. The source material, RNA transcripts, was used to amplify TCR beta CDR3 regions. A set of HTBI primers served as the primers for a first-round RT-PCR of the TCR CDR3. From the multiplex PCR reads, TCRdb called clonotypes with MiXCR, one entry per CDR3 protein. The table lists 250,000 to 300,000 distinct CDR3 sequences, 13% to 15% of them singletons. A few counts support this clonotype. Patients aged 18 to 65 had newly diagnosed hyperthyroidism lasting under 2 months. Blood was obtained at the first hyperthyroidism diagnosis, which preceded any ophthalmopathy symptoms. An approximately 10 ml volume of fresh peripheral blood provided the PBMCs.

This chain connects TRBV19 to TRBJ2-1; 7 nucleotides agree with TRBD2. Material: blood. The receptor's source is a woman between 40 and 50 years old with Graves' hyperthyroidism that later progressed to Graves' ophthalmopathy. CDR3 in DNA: TGTGCCAGTAGAAGAATAAGCGGGATTGGCTACAATGAGCAGTTCTTC. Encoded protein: CASRRISGIGYNEQFF.